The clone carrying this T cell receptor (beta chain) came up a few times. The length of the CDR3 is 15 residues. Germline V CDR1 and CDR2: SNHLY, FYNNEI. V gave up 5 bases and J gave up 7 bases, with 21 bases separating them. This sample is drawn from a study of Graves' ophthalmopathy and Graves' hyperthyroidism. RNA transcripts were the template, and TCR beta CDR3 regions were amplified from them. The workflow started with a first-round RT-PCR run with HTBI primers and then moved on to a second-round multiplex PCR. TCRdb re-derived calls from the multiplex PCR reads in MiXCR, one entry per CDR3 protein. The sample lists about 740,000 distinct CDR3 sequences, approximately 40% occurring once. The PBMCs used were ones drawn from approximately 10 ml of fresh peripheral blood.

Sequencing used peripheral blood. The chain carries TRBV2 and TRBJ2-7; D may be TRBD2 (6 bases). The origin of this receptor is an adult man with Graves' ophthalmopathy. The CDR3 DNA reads TGTGCCAGCAGTCTTACTGCCCCCGCGGCGGGGGAGCAGTACTTC. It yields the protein CASSLTAPAAGEQYF.